The rows below give T cell receptor beta chains drawn from one sample of a study of control samples from healthy donors and cancer patients. The method was immunoSEQ multiplex PCR; TCRdb's version includes in-frame clones alone and lacks a portion of them. The table lists roughly 180,000 clones, 90% to 95% of them singletons, with more than 1.1% in the top ten. Sequencing was performed on blood. These TCRs come from a woman aged 18-29 years in good health. CDR3s leave out the opening cysteine and the closing phenylalanine or tryptophan.

TRBJ2-3 | TRBV7-9 | ASSLVGDTQY
TRBJ2-7 | TRBV6-5 | ASSYSSSGAYEQY
TRBJ2-1 | TRBV29-1 | SVLLTNYNEQF
TRBJ2-1 | TRBV5-4 | ASSLAGQIVGEQF
TRBJ1-5 | TRBV6-1 | ASSELRRNQPQH
TRBJ1-2 | TRBV2 | ASRGQGGHGYT
TRBJ2-5 | TRBV10-1 | ASSGTGGETQY
TRBJ2-3 | TRBV10-3 | AIRPSGAGADTQY
TRBJ1-1 | TRBV2 | ASSTGAGTEAF
TRBJ1-1 | TRBV2 | ASITGALNTEAF
TRBJ1-2 | TRBV5-1 | ASSDGTGVGYT
TRBJ1-1 | TRBV10-3 | AISPTGLNTEAF
TRBJ2-7 | TRBV3-1/TRBV3-2 | ASSQQSEQY
TRBJ1-5 | TRBV19 | ASSILRLDQPQH
TRBJ2-7 | TRBV2 | ASSPDRGRYEQY
TRBJ2-5 | TRBV19 | ASGTFRETQY
TRBJ2-1 | TRBV7-9 | ASSQGYEQF
TRBJ1-2 | TRBV6-5 | ATHRGNYGYT
TRBJ1-2 | TRBV20-1 | SGREGYT
TRBJ1-2 | TRBV5-1 | ASSLGQGSDGYT
TRBJ2-7 | TRBV5-1 | ASSSTTAYEQY
TRBJ1-3 | TRBV2 | ASTGAQGNTIY
TRBJ2-1 | TRBV27 | ASILSSGRGEQF
TRBJ1-2 | TRBV4-3 | ASSQDPQTVFLNYGYT
TRBJ2-3 | TRBV11-2 | AGADSGSTGDTQY